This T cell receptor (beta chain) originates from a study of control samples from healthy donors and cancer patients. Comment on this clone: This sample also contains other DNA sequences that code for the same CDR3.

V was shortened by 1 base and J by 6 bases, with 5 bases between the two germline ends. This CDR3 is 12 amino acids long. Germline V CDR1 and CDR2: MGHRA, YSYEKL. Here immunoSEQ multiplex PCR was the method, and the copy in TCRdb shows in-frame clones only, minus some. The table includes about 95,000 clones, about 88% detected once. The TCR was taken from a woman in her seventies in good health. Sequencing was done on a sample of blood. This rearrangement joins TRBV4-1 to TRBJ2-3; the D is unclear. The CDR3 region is CASSQVADTQYF. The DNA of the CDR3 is TGCGCCAGCAGCCAAGTCGCGGATACGCAGTATTTT.